This T cell receptor beta chain was recovered during a study of blood T cell repertoires in COVID-19. In the study overall: Spain, Italy and the United States supplied samples that represented acute and convalescent COVID-19. T cells, B-cell-depleted T cells, or PBMCs supplied cDNA or gDNA.

The V end was cut by 1 base, the J end by 3 bases, with 10 bases between. The CDR3 sequence is 14 residues long. In germline, CDR1 is SGDLS, CDR2 YYNGEE. As originally analysed: Amplification with reference gene primers provided the estimates of nucleated cell counts. Repertoires were generated with immunoSEQ multiplex PCR, while TCRdb's copy carries only in-frame clones and drops some. The DNA was the basis for D and trimming; V, J and clone size are from that table. The sample yields approximately 73,000 clones, about nine tenths seen once. The table lists this clone with a few counts. This clonotype was sampled from a woman aged 55-70 years with acute or convalescent COVID-19. V is TRBV9 and J is TRBJ2-5; a weak D match, TRBD1 (5 bases). The sample comprised peripheral blood. CDR3 bases: TGTGCCAGCAGCGTAAGTTCAGGGAAAGAGACCCAGTACTTC. Amino acid sequence: CASSVSSGKETQYF.